This TCR beta chain stems from a study of tumor-infiltrating lymphocytes in oesophageal squamous cell carcinoma. CDR1 is SGHTA, CDR2 FQGTGA, per germline. CDR3 length: 16 amino acids. TCRdb reanalysed the PCR reads using MiXCR and keeps one entry per CDR3 protein. The sample consists of about 12,000 distinct CDR3 sequences, over 50% of them appearing once. The sample consisted of esophageal tumor tissue. This sequence joins TRBV7-3 and TRBJ2-1, with 9 bases matching TRBD1. The assigned J gene may be wrong: the sequence end matches TRBJ2-7 better. This receptor was obtained from a female donor with esophageal squamous cell carcinoma. The CDR3, as DNA: TGTGCCAGCAGCTCTTGCGGACAGGGGCCTTGCTACGAGCAGTACTTC. Translation: CASSSCGQGPCYEQYF.